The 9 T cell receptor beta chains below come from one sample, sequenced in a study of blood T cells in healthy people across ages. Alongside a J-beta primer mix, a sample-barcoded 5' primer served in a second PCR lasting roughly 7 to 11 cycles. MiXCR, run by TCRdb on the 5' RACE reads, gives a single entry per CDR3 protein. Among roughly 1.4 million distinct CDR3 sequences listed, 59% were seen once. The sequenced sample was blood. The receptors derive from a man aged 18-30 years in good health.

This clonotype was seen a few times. The CDR3 reads CASSQDRGSTEAFF. The CDR3 DNA follows: TGCGCCAGCAGCCAAGACAGGGGCAGTACTGAAGCTTTCTTT. The J gene is TRBJ1-1, the V gene TRBV4-1; maybe TRBD1 (6 bases). Germline CDR1 and CDR2: MGHRA and YSYEKL. This CDR3 contains 14 residues. Between the trimmed V and J ends, which lost 0 bases and 5 bases, there was a span of 10 bases.

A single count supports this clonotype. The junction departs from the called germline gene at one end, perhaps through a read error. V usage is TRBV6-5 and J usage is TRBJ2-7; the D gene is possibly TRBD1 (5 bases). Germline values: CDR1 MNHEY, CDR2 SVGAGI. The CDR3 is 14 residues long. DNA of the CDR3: TGTGCCAGCAGTTACTTGCAGGGATCCTACGAGCGGTACTTC. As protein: CASSYLQGSYERYF.

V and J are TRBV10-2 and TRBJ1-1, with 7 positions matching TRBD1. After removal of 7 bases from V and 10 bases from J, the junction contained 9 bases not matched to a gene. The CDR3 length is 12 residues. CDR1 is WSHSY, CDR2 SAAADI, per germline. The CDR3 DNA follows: TGCGCCAGCAATGGGGACAGTTGGGCAGCTTTCTTT. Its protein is CASNGDSWAAFF.

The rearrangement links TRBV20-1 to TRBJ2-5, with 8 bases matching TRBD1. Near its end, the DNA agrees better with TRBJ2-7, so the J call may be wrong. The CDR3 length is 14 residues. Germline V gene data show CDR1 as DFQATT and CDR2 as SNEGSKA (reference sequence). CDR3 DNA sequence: TGCAGTGCTAGCCCCGGGACAGGCACGATCGAGCAGTACTTC. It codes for CSASPGTGTIEQYF.

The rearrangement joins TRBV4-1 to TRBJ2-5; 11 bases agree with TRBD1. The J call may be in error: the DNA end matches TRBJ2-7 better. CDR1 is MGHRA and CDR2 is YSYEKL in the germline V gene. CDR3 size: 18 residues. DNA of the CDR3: TGCGCCAGCAGCCCCTACAATCAGGGACGGACAGGGGGCTTCGAGCAGTACTTC. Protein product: CASSPYNQGRTGGFEQYF.

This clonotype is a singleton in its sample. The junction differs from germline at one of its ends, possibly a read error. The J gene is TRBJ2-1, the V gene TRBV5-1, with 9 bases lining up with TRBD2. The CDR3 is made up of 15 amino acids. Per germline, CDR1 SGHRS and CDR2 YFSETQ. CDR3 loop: CASSLSAGGGGEQIF. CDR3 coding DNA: TGCGCCAGCAGCTTGTCAGCGGGAGGTGGGGGTGAGCAGATCTTC. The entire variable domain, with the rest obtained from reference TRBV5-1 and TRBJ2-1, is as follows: KAGVTQTPRYLIKTRGQQVTLSCSPISGHRSVSWYQQTPGQGLQFLFEYFSETQRNKGNFPGRFSGRQFSNSRSEMNVSTLELGDSALYLCASSLSAGGGGEQIFGPGTRLTVL.

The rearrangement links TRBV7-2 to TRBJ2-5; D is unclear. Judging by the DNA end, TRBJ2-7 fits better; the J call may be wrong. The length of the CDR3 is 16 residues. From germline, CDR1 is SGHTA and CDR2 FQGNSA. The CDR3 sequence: CASSFRHRLETYEQYF. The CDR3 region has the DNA TGTGCCAGCAGCTTTAGGCATCGGCTAGAAACATACGAGCAGTACTTC.

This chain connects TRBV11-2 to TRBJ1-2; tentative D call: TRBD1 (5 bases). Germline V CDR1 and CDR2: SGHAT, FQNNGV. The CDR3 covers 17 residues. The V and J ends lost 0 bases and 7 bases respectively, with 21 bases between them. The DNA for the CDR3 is TGTGCCAGCAGCTTAGATCTTGGCAAGGGCCGGGGCCTTGGCTACACCTTC. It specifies CASSLDLGKGRGLGYTF.

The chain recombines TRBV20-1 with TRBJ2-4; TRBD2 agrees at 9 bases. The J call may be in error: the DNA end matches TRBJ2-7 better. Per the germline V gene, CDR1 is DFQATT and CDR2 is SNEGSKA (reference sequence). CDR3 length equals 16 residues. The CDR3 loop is CSARSFPSGTPYEQYF. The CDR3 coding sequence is TGCAGTGCTAGATCCTTTCCTAGCGGGACTCCCTACGAGCAGTACTTC.